Listed below are T cell receptor beta chains from one sample, sequenced in a study of beta chain features in type 1 diabetes. Using immunoSEQ multiplex PCR, the repertoire was profiled, and TCRdb retains in-frame clones only, with some absent. The sample includes around 250,000 clones, 25% to 30% seen only once; the top ten take roughly 4%. Sequencing input: central memory CD4+ T cells from blood. Receptors originate from a man younger than 40 in good health. Each CDR3 is given with its conserved first and last residue. Fields, in order: clone size, D gene, V gene, J gene, CDR3 DNA, CDR3 protein. The D gene is left open where the match is weak. Clone size is not always given. Where it is, it says once, few, many or a class for expanded clones.

abundance: .
d_gene: TRBD2
v_gene: TRBV18
j_gene: TRBJ2-7
CDR3nt: TGTGCCAGCTCACGGACTAGCGGGGCCGCCTACGAGCAGTACTTC
CDR3aa: CASSRTSGAAYEQYF

abundance: .
d_gene: .
v_gene: TRBV5-1
j_gene: TRBJ2-1
CDR3nt: TGCGCCAGCAGCCCGTCGGTGGGCGCGGATGAGCAGTTCTTC
CDR3aa: CASSPSVGADEQFF

abundance: few
d_gene: .
v_gene: TRBV21-1
j_gene: TRBJ2-3
CDR3nt: TGTGCCAGCAGCAATTGGTCTGTTCGGAGCGGAGGCACAGATACGCAGTATTTT
CDR3aa: CASSNWSVRSGGTDTQYF

abundance: .
d_gene: TRBD2
v_gene: TRBV7-2
j_gene: TRBJ2-3
CDR3nt: TGTGCCAGCAGCCAAGTAGCGGGAGCTCGGGATACGCAGTATTTT
CDR3aa: CASSQVAGARDTQYF

abundance: .
d_gene: .
v_gene: TRBV7-2
j_gene: TRBJ2-3
CDR3nt: TGTGCCAGCAGCTTAGCCGGGACCTTAACCCCAGATACGCAGTATTTT
CDR3aa: CASSLAGTLTPDTQYF

abundance: many
d_gene: TRBD1
v_gene: TRBV5-1
j_gene: TRBJ2-7
CDR3nt: TGCGCCAGCAGCTCCGGACAGGGTACCTACGAGCAGTACTTC
CDR3aa: CASSSGQGTYEQYF

abundance: few
d_gene: .
v_gene: TRBV10-3
j_gene: TRBJ2-2
CDR3nt: TGTGCCATCACCCCCGGGGGTTCCGGCGGGGAGCTGTTTTTT
CDR3aa: CAITPGGSGGELFF

abundance: .
d_gene: .
v_gene: TRBV15
j_gene: TRBJ2-1
CDR3nt: TGTGCCACCAGCCTGAAACCCGTTTCTGAGCAGTTCTTC
CDR3aa: CATSLKPVSEQFF

abundance: .
d_gene: .
v_gene: TRBV4-3
j_gene: TRBJ2-7
CDR3nt: TGCGCCAGCAGCCAAGATGTAAATGGGAATCGGGCAGGTTCCTACGAGCAGTACTTC
CDR3aa: CASSQDVNGNRAGSYEQYF

abundance: .
d_gene: .
v_gene: TRBV30
j_gene: TRBJ2-3
CDR3nt: TGTGCCTGGAGTGCATGGGGCGATACGCAGTATTTT
CDR3aa: CAWSAWGDTQYF

abundance: many
d_gene: .
v_gene: TRBV10-3
j_gene: TRBJ2-1
CDR3nt: TGTGCCATCAGGTGGAGGGAGGCGAACAATGAGCAGTTCTTC
CDR3aa: CAIRWREANNEQFF

abundance: few
d_gene: TRBD2
v_gene: TRBV7-2
j_gene: TRBJ2-3
CDR3nt: TGTGCCAGCAGCTATCGACCACTGCGGCGGGAGGTCACAGATACGCAGTATTTT
CDR3aa: CASSYRPLRREVTDTQYF

abundance: few
d_gene: TRBD2
v_gene: TRBV28
j_gene: TRBJ2-1
CDR3nt: TGTGCCAGCAGGGGGGGACTAGCGGGAGTAGAGCAGTTCTTC
CDR3aa: CASRGGLAGVEQFF

abundance: few
d_gene: TRBD1
v_gene: TRBV7-9
j_gene: TRBJ2-3
CDR3nt: TGTGCCAGCAGCACATACCGACAGGGGGCAAATACGCAGTATTTT
CDR3aa: CASSTYRQGANTQYF

abundance: .
d_gene: .
v_gene: TRBV30
j_gene: TRBJ2-5
CDR3nt: TGTGCCTGGAGTGTAAGGGCTAGCGTCCAAGAGACCCAGTACTTC
CDR3aa: CAWSVRASVQETQYF

abundance: .
d_gene: .
v_gene: TRBV6-1
j_gene: TRBJ1-2
CDR3nt: TGTGCCAGCAGTGAGCGCTTACGGGTCCCCTGGGGTGGCTACACCTTC
CDR3aa: CASSERLRVPWGGYTF

abundance: many
d_gene: .
v_gene: TRBV7-2
j_gene: TRBJ2-1
CDR3nt: TGTGCCAGCGGAGTTAGCTCCTACAATGAGCAGTTCTTC
CDR3aa: CASGVSSYNEQFF

abundance: many
d_gene: TRBD2
v_gene: TRBV11-2
j_gene: TRBJ2-1
CDR3nt: TGTGCCAGCAGCACAGGGACTAGCAGGCGCAATGAGCAGTTCTTC
CDR3aa: CASSTGTSRRNEQFF

abundance: .
d_gene: TRBD1
v_gene: TRBV2
j_gene: TRBJ1-1
CDR3nt: TGTGCCAGCAGGCCAGGGGGTGACACTGAAGCTTTCTTT
CDR3aa: CASRPGGDTEAFF

abundance: .
d_gene: .
v_gene: TRBV5-1
j_gene: TRBJ1-1
CDR3nt: TGCGCCAGCAGCGCCGACACAGCCAACACTGAAGCTTTCTTT
CDR3aa: CASSADTANTEAFF

abundance: .
d_gene: .
v_gene: TRBV2
j_gene: TRBJ2-5
CDR3nt: TGTGCCAGCAGTAACACCCGGGGGGAGACCCAGTACTTC
CDR3aa: CASSNTRGETQYF

abundance: once
d_gene: .
v_gene: TRBV30
j_gene: TRBJ1-5
CDR3nt: TGTGCCTGGAGTGCCCCTAATCAGCCCCAGCATTTT
CDR3aa: CAWSAPNQPQHF

abundance: .
d_gene: TRBD2
v_gene: TRBV10-3
j_gene: TRBJ2-3
CDR3nt: TGTGCCATCAGGACTAGCGGGAAGAGCACAGATACGCAGTATTTT
CDR3aa: CAIRTSGKSTDTQYF

abundance: .
d_gene: .
v_gene: TRBV11-2
j_gene: TRBJ2-3
CDR3nt: TGTGCCAGCAGCTTAGGGGTCCAGGGGATTGGGACAGATACGCAGTATTTT
CDR3aa: CASSLGVQGIGTDTQYF

abundance: .
d_gene: .
v_gene: TRBV7-6
j_gene: TRBJ2-1
CDR3nt: TGTGCCAGCAGCCCACTGAGGGGCAACTACAATGAGCAGTTCTTC
CDR3aa: CASSPLRGNYNEQFF

abundance: .
d_gene: .
v_gene: TRBV11-3
j_gene: TRBJ2-5
CDR3nt: TGTGCCAGCAGCTTACTGCCACATTTGGCCCAGTACTTC
CDR3aa: CASSLLPHLAQYF

abundance: .
d_gene: TRBD2
v_gene: TRBV28
j_gene: TRBJ2-2
CDR3nt: TGTGCCAGCAGACCGGCTAGCGGTAACACCGGGGAGCTGTTTTTT
CDR3aa: CASRPASGNTGELFF